A single sample is the source of the 5 T cell receptor beta chains below, sequenced in a study of cytomegalovirus exposure and HLA in healthy donors. It was with 60 Vbeta and 13 Jbeta primers that the PCR ran. Clones were read by immunoSEQ multiplex PCR, and TCRdb kept only the in-frame ones, dropping some. The sample comprises some 110,000 clones, 50% to 80% of which are singletons, and less than 9% rests with the top ten. The specimen sequenced was PBMCs. Receptor source: a woman aged 40 to 50 in good health and CMV-seropositive.

The rearrangement joins TRBV5-1 to TRBJ1-6; 7 nucleotides line up with TRBD1. The ends lost 4 bases at V and 5 bases at J; junction bases unmatched: 6. CDR1 and CDR2 from the germline V gene are SGHRS and YFSETQ. The CDR3 runs to 15 residues. The CDR3 loop reads CASSGTEFDNSPLHF. The CDR3 DNA is TGCGCCAGCAGCGGGACAGAATTCGATAATTCACCCCTCCACTTT.

This chain joins TRBV19 and TRBJ1-1; 7 bases align to TRBD1. V was pared by 7 bases and J by 4 bases, with 9 bases of the junction left unmatched. This CDR3 is 14 amino acids long. Germline CDR1 LNHDA, CDR2 SQIVND (reference sequence). CDR3 sequence: CASTKGTVSTEAFF. CDR3 nucleotide sequence: TGTGCCAGTACCAAGGGGACAGTGAGCACTGAAGCTTTCTTT.

This clone was seen more than once but under ten times. V is TRBV27 and J is TRBJ1-1; 7 nucleotides line up with TRBD1. The V gene's germline CDR1 is MNHEY and CDR2 SMNVEV (reference sequence). This CDR3 is built from 17 residues. Trimming took 0 bases from V and 4 from J; bases not matched to a gene: 11. For the CDR3, the DNA is TGTGCCAGCAGTTTATCGTGGGGAGGAGGGGGCCGCACTGAAGCTTTCTTT. Its translation is CASSLSWGGGGRTEAFF.

The chain links TRBV5-6 to TRBJ2-5; D may be TRBD2 (6 bases). This CDR3 region has 13 residues. Germline-derived CDR1 and CDR2 are SGHDT and YYEEEE. V lost 2 bases to trimming and J lost 4 bases, with 9 bases between them. The CDR3 DNA reads as TGTGCCAGCAGCTTCAGGACTACAGAGACCCAGTACTTC. Its translation is CASSFRTTETQYF.

This chain links TRBV2 with TRBJ1-4; TRBD1 aligns across 8 bases. This CDR3 is 14 amino acids long. J lost 8 bases, V lost 5 bases, and 7 bases had no gene match. The germline V gene has CDR1 SNHLY and CDR2 FYNNEI. In DNA, the CDR3 is TGTGCCAGCAGTTTTCAGGGGGCTGACGAAAAACTGTTTTTT. This gives the protein CASSFQGADEKLFF.